Following are 3 T cell receptor beta chains from one sample sequenced in a study of cytomegalovirus exposure and HLA in healthy donors. The PCR employed 60 Vbeta primers together with 13 Jbeta primers. Produced via immunoSEQ multiplex PCR; TCRdb's table is partial and in-frame only. The data contain approximately 110,000 clones, around 80% of them seen just once; the ten biggest clones take up about 0.25%. Sequenced material: PBMCs. All receptors derive from a man aged 50 to 60 in good health and CMV-seronegative.

This chain uses TRBV7-2 with TRBJ1-1; possible D gene TRBD1, 5 bases. The CDR3 has 14 residues. Trimming left V 4 bases short and J 0 bases short, with 9 bases between. Per the germline V gene, CDR1 is SGHTA and CDR2 is FQGNSA. The DNA of the CDR3 is TGTGCCAGCAGCTCGACAGTCATGAACACTGAAGCTTTCTTT. This sequence encodes CASSSTVMNTEAFF.

This clone was observed once. The chain couples TRBV5-6 to TRBJ2-2, with a weak D call TRBD1 (6 bases). Trimming cost V 1 base and J 0 bases, with 7 bases left between them. The CDR3 has 15 amino acids. Germline V gene sequence: CDR1 SGHDT, CDR2 YYEEEE. The CDR3 spells CASSLTGPNTGELFF. Here the CDR3 DNA reads TGTGCCAGCAGCTTGACAGGGCCGAACACCGGGGAGCTGTTTTTT.

The J gene is TRBJ2-7, the V gene TRBV21-1; the table's D call of TRBD2 was not tested on the DNA. TRBV21-1 is termed a pseudogene. The CDR3 spans 16 residues. CDR3 DNA: TGTGCCAGCAGCTCCCTTGAACTAGCGGACTCCTACGAGCAGTACTTC. It specifies CASSSLELADSYEQYF.